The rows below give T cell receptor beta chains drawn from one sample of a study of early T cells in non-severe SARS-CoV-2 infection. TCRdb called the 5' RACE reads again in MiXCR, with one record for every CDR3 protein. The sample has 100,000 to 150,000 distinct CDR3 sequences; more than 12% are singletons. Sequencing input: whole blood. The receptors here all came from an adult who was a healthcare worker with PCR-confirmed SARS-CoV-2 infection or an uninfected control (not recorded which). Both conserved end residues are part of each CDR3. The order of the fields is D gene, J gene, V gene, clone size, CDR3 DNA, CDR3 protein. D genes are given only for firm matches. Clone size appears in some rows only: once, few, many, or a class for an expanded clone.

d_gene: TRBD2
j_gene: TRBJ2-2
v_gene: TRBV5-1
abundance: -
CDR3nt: TGCGCCAGCAGCTTCGGTAGCGGGGAACCCGGGGAGCTGTTTTTT
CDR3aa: CASSFGSGEPGELFF

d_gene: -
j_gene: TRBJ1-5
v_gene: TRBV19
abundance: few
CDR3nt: TGTGCCAGTAGTATCCTCGGCAATCAGCCCCAGCATTTT
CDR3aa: CASSILGNQPQHF

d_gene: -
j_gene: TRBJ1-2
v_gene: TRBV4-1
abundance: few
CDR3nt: TGCGCCAGCAGCCAAGAAACAGGACCCCACTATGGCTACACCTTC
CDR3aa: CASSQETGPHYGYTF

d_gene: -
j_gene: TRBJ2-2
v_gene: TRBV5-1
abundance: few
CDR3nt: TGCGCCAGCAGCACCCCGGGCCCTACCGGGGAGCTGTTTTTT
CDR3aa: CASSTPGPTGELFF

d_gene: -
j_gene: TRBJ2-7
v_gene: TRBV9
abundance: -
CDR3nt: TGTGCCAGCAGCGTCGACGGGAGCTCCTACGAGCAGTACTTC
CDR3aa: CASSVDGSSYEQYF

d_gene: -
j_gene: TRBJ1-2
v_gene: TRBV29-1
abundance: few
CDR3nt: TGCAGCGTAAGTGAAGATGGCTACACCTTC
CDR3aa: CSVSEDGYTF

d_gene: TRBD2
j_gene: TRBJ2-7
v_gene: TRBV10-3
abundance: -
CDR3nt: TGTGCCATCAGTGATCCCGCACGGGGGGGAGGTTACGAGCAGTACTTC
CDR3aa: CAISDPARGGGYEQYF

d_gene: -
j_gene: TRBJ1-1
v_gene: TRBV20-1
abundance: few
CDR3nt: TGCAGTGCTAGAGATCCCCCGGGGGTGAACACTGAAGCTTTCTTT
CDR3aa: CSARDPPGVNTEAFF

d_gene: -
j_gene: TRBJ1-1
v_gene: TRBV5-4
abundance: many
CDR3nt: TGTGCCAGCAGCTATCAGGAGAACACTGAAGCTTTCTTT
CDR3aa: CASSYQENTEAFF

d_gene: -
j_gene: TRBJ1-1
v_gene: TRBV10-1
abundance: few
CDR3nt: TGCGCCAGCAGTCGGGACCCCAACACTGAAGCTTTCTTT
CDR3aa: CASSRDPNTEAFF

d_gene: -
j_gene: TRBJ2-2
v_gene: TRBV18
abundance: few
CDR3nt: TGTGCCAGCTCACCAGCCAGAATAGCCATCGGGGAGCTGTTTTTT
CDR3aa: CASSPARIAIGELFF

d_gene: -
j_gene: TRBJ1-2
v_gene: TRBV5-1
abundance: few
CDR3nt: TGCGCCAGCAGCTTGCTGGGGAGCTATGGCTACACCTTC
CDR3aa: CASSLLGSYGYTF

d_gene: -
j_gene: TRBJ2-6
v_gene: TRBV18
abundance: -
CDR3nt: TGTGCCAGCTCACCTTTTCTTGGGGCTTCCGGGGCCAACGTCCTGACTTTC
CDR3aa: CASSPFLGASGANVLTF

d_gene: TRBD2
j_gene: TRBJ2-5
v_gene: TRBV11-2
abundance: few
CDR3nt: TGTGCCAGCAGCTGGGAACCTAGCGGGGGGGACCAAGAGACCCAGTACTTC
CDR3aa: CASSWEPSGGDQETQYF

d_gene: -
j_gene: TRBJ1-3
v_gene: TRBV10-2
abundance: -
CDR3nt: TGCGCCACTCGAAAGAGGGACACCATATATTTT
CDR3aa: CATRKRDTIYF

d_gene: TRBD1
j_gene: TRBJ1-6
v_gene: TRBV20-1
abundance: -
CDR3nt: TGCAGTGCTGCCCGGGACAGCTCAAATTCACCCCTCCACTTT
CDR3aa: CSAARDSSNSPLHF

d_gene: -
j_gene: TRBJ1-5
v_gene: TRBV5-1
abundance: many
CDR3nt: TGCGCCAGCAGCTTGGGCCCGACGGATCAGCCCCAGCATTTT
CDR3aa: CASSLGPTDQPQHF